A single sample is the source of the 2 T cell receptor beta chains below, sequenced in a study of T-cell reconstitution after alpha-beta-depleted transplantation in children (dated by TCRdb to about 2016). Library construction relied on PCR. The instrument was an Illumina HiSeq 2500. TCR library preparation used molecular barcoding, with unique molecular identifiers applied to normalize quantification of the TCRbeta repertoire. TCRdb's own reprocessing of the public reads used fastp at Q25 and MiXCR and kept productive beta chains. Each record represents a unique CDR3 protein, reported with the most common genes and DNA among its rows. Within this sample are about 110,000 distinct CDR3 sequences, with about a tenth of them counted one time only. The ten largest clones add up to approximately 8% of the sample. Sequenced here: PBMCs from the stem cell graft donor, sampled from the stem cell graft. The receptors shown here come from a human donor who donated a stem cell graft to a child with acute lymphoblastic leukemia.

The table lists this clonotype with many counts. V is TRBV12-3 or TRBV12-4 and J is TRBJ2-3, with TRBD2 matching 10 bases. V lost 0 bases and J lost 1; bases outside the gene matches: 4. The CDR3 extends over 17 amino acids. The CDR3 sequence: CASSLARGTSGTDTQYF. CDR3 DNA sequence: TGTGCCAGCAGTTTAGCTCGCGGGACTAGCGGCACAGATACGCAGTATTTT.

This clonotype has just a few counts. V is TRBV30 and J is TRBJ2-7; D is possibly TRBD1 (6 bases). In germline, CDR1 is GTSNPN, CDR2 SVGIG (reference sequence). V shed 4 bases and J shed 2 bases, with 9 bases lying between them. The CDR3 contains 12 residues. CDR3 DNA sequence: TGTGCCTGGACTCAGGGGACCTACGAGCAGTACTTC. It is translated as CAWTQGTYEQYF.